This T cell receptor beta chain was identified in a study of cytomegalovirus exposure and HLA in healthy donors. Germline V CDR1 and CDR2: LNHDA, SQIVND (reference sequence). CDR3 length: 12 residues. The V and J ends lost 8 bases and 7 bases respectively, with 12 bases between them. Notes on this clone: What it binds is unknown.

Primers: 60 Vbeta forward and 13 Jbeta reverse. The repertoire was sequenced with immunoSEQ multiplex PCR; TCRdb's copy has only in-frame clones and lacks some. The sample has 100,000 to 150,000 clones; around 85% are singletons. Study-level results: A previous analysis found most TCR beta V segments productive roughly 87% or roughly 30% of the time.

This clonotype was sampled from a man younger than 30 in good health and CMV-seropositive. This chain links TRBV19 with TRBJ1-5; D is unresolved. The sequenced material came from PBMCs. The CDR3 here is CASSPPRQPQHF. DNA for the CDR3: TGTGCCAGTTCCCCACCGCGACAGCCCCAGCATTTT.